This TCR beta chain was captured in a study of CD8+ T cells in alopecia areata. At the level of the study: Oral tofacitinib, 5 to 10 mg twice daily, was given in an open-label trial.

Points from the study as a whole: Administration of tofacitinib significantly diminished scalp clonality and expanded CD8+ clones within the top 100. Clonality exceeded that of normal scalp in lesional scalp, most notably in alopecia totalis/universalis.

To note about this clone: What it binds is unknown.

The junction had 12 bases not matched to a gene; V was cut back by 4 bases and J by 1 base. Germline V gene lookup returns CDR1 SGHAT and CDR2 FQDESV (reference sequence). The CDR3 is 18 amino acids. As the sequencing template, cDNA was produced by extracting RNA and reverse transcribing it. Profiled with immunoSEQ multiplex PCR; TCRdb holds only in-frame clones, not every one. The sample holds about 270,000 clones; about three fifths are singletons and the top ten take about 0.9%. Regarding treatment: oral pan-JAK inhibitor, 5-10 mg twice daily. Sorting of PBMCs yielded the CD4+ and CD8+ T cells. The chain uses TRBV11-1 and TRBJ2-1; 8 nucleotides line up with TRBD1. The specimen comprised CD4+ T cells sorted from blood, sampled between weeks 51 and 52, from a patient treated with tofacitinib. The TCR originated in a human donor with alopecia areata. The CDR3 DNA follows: TGTGCCAGCAGCTCAACCGACAGGGGCCTCGGTTCCTACAATGAGCAGTTCTTC. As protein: CASSSTDRGLGSYNEQFF.